This T cell receptor beta chain derives from a study of cytomegalovirus exposure and HLA in healthy donors. Study-level information: When 398 donors were genotyped, roughly 82% of them were found to fall in the Caucasian-associated ancestry cluster. Study findings and constraints: Using a false discovery rate of 0.05, a later analysis showed that fewer than 20,000 TCR beta sequences were associated with HLA alleles. Among TCR beta chains, those listed as cytomegalovirus-associated numbered roughly 150.

PCR amplification relied on 60 Vbeta primers (plus 13 Jbeta primers). The method was immunoSEQ multiplex PCR; TCRdb's version includes in-frame clones alone and lacks a portion of them. The sample includes 100,000 to 150,000 clones. The CDR3 spans 15 residues. Germline lookup yields CDR1 SGHVS and CDR2 FQNEAQ. V was pared by 6 bases and J by 1 base, with 13 bases between. A note on this clone: Its cognate antigen is unknown.

The chain joins TRBV7-8 to TRBJ2-1; perhaps TRBD2 as D (5 bases). The specimen sequenced was PBMCs. This clonotype was sampled from a man aged 18 to 35 in good health and CMV-seronegative. This chain's CDR3 is CASSQSGGSYNEQFF. The DNA of the CDR3 is TGTGCCAGCAGTCAGAGCGGAGGTTCCTACAATGAGCAGTTCTTC.